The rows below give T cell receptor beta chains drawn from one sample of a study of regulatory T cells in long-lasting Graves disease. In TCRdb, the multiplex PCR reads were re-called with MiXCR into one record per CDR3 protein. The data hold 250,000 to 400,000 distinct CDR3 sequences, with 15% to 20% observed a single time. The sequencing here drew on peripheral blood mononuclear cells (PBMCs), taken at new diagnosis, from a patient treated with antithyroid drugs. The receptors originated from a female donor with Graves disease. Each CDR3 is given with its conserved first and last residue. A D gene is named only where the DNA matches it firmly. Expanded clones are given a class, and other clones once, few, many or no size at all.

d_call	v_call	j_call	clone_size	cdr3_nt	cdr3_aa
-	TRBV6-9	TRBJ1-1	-	TGTGTCAGCAGTTACAGGCAGGGAGCGGCTTTCTTT	CVSSYRQGAAFF
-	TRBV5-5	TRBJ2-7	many	TGTGCCAGCAGCCGGACTAATGAGCAGTACTTC	CASSRTNEQYF
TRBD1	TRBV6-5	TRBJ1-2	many	TGTGCCAGCAGTTACGACAGGGGGCTCAGTGGCTACACCTTC	CASSYDRGLSGYTF
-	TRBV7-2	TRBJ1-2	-	TGTGCCAGCAGACCGTCGGGGGGGAGCTATGGCTACACCTTC	CASRPSGGSYGYTF
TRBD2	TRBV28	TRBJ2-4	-	TGTGCCAGCAGTTTGATCGGGGGGGACATTCAGTACTTC	CASSLIGGDIQYF
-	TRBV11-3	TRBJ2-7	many	TGTGCCAGCAGCTTAGATCCCCTGACAGCATACGAGCAGTACTTC	CASSLDPLTAYEQYF
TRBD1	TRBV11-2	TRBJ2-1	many	TGTGCCAGCAGCTCTAAGCTCGGGACAGGGCCCTACAATGAGCAGTTCTTC	CASSSKLGTGPYNEQFF
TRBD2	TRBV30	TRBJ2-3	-	TGTGCCTGGGCACTAGCGGGAGCCGATACGCAGTATTTT	CAWALAGADTQYF
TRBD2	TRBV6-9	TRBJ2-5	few	TGTGCCAGCAGTTACTCAGGAGCGGGAGGGGAGACCCAGTACTTC	CASSYSGAGGETQYF
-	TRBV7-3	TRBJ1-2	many	TGTGCCAGCAGCTTAACCCCGGCGAAATATGGCTACACCTTC	CASSLTPAKYGYTF
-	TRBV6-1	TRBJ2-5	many	TGTGCCAGCAACATGGAGGAGACCCAGTACTTC	CASNMEETQYF
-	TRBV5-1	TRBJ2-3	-	TGCGCCAGCAGCTACGGTAAAGGTGGTGGGACAGATACGCAGTATTTT	CASSYGKGGGTDTQYF
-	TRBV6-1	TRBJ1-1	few	TGTGCCAGCAGTCCCGGACAGACGATGAACACTGAAGCTTTCTTT	CASSPGQTMNTEAFF
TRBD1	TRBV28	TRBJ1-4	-	TGTGCCAGCAGCCAAACAGGGGGGCCTTATAATGAAAAACTGTTTTTT	CASSQTGGPYNEKLFF
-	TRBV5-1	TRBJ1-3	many	TGCGCCAGCACCCTTGAGGGAAGCTCTGGAAACACCATATATTTT	CASTLEGSSGNTIYF
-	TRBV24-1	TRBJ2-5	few	TGTGCCACCAGTGATTTTTTTGAGGAAGGAGAGACCCAGTACTTC	CATSDFFEEGETQYF
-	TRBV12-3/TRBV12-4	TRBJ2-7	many	TGTGCCAGCAGTTTTTCCCGGGCCTCCTACGAGCAGTACTTC	CASSFSRASYEQYF
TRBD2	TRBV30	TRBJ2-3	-	TGTGCCTGGAGCGGGACTAGCGGGAGGGGCGAGTCAACGCAGTATTTT	CAWSGTSGRGESTQYF
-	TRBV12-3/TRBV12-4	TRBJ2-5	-	TGTGCCAGCAGTCCTGCCGATCGGAGGCCAGAGACCCAGTACTTC	CASSPADRRPETQYF
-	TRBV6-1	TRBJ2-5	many	TGTGCCAGCAGTACTACAATACGGGACTTTCCACAAGAGACCCAGTACTTC	CASSTTIRDFPQETQYF
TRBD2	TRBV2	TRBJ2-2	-	TGTGCCAGCGGGGGGCTAGCGGGAGTCACCGGGGAGCTGTTTTTT	CASGGLAGVTGELFF
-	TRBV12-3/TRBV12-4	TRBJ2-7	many	TGTGCCAGCAGTTTATCTATCGTTACCTCCTACGAGCAGTACTTC	CASSLSIVTSYEQYF
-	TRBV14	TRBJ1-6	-	TGTGCCAGCAGCCAAGATCCTATACAGCTGCTAAGGAACGATTCACCCCTCCACTTT	CASSQDPIQLLRNDSPLHF
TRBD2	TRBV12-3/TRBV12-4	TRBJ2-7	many	TGTGCCAGCAGTTCCCCTAGCGGGAGGGCCAGGAACGAGCAGTACTTC	CASSSPSGRARNEQYF
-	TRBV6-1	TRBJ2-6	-	TGTGCCAGCAGTAACTTCGCTTATGAGGGACTGTCCTCTGGGGCCAACGTCCTGACCTTC	CASSNFAYEGLSSGANVLTF
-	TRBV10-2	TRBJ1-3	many	TGCGCCAGCAGTGTCGGGATGGTCTCTGGAAACACCATATATTTT	CASSVGMVSGNTIYF
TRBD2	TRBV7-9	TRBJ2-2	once	TGTGCCAGCAGCTTGACTAGCGGGGGTTCCGGGGAGCTGTTTTTT	CASSLTSGGSGELFF
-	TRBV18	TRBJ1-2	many	TGTGCCAGCTCACAGGTGCAGGAGGATGGCTACACCTTC	CASSQVQEDGYTF
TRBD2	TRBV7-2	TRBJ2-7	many	TGTGCCAGCAGCGTGACTAGCGGAGACTACGAGCAGTACTTC	CASSVTSGDYEQYF
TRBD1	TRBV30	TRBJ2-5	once	TGTGCCTGGAAGGGGACAGGGCGAGAGACCCAGTACTTC	CAWKGTGRETQYF
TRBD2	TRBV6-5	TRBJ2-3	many	TGTGCCAGCAGTTACTCGATGCCGGGACTAGCTACAGATACGCAGTATTTT	CASSYSMPGLATDTQYF
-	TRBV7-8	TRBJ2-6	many	TGTGCCAGCGGTAGTGGGGCCAACGTCCTGACTTTC	CASGSGANVLTF
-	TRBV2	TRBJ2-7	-	TGTGCCAGCAGCGGTGGGGTTAGAGAGCAGTACTTC	CASSGGVREQYF
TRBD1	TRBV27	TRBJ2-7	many	TGTGCCAGCAGTTTATCGAACAGGGGCCACGAGCAGTACTTC	CASSLSNRGHEQYF
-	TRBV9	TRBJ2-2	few	TGTGCCAGCAGCGTAGAGGGGACCGGGGAGCTGTTTTTT	CASSVEGTGELFF
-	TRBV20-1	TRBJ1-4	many	TGCAGTGCTAGAGATGGGAATAGAAATGAAAAACTGTTTTTT	CSARDGNRNEKLFF
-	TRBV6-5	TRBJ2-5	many	TGTGCCAGCAGTTACTCGATGCAGTCATACCAAGAGACCCAGTACTTC	CASSYSMQSYQETQYF
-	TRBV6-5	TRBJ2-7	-	TGTGCCAGCAGTTACTCGATGGCCGGGGCGGGCGAGCAGTACTTC	CASSYSMAGAGEQYF
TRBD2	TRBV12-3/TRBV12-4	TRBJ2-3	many	TGTGCCAGCAGCCCCGGGAGGGACACAGATACGCAGTATTTT	CASSPGRDTDTQYF
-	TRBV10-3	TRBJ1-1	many	TGTGCCATCAGTGAGTTACAGGGCACTGAAGCTTTCTTT	CAISELQGTEAFF
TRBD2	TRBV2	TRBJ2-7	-	TGCGCCAGCAGCCAAGACTTTGGACTAGCGGGACGGGAGCAGTACTTC	CASSQDFGLAGREQYF